Presented here are 27 T cell receptor delta chains from one specimen sequenced in a study of human gamma delta and Vdelta1 T cells. TCRdb processed the PCR reads again with the CATT caller. The sample lists 13,000 or so delta-chain clones, less than 60% occurring once. Their antigens remain unidentified. Sequenced: Vdelta1 gamma-delta T cells from blood grown in culture (DOT cells). All receptors come from a human donor in good health.

This clone was found a few times. V and J are TRDV1 and TRDJ1, with a possible D match to TRDD2 (6 bases). CDR1 is TSWWSYY, CDR2 QGS, per germline. The germline V and J ends were trimmed by 0 bases and 0 bases, with 26 bases remaining between them. The CDR3 has 21 residues. This CDR3 is CALGELLFPFRGDPYTDKLIF. CDR3 in DNA: TGTGCTCTTGGGGAACTCTTATTCCCCTTCCGAGGGGACCCGTACACCGATAAACTCATCTTT.

The chain uses TRDV2 and TRDJ1, with TRDD3 identical over 9 bases. Germline CDR1 and CDR2: GEAIGNYY and EKD. CDR3 length: 18 residues. The V segment lost 0 bases and the J segment 2 bases; nucleotides outside the gene matches: 12. The CDR3 loop reads CACDTEATGGPVTDKLIF. The CDR3 bases are TGTGCCTGTGACACCGAGGCTACTGGGGGACCCGTGACCGATAAACTCATCTTT.

This clone was seen a few times. The V and J genes are TRDV1 and TRDJ1, with 12 bases matching TRDD3. The trim removed 0 bases at V and 0 bases at J, leaving 38 bases unmatched. The CDR3 runs to 29 residues. The V gene's germline CDR1 is TSWWSYY and CDR2 QGS. CDR3 protein: CALGELPRAFRKLGDTAKELGPHTDKLIF. The CDR3 coding sequence is TGTGCTCTTGGGGAACTGCCCCGGGCCTTCCGTAAACTGGGGGATACAGCAAAGGAACTGGGGCCCCACACCGATAAACTCATCTTT.

The rearrangement uses TRDV1 and TRDJ1, with TRDD3 matching 9 bases. The CDR3 has 21 amino acids. V shed 6 bases and J 3 bases; nucleotides not matched to a gene: 26. Germline CDR1 is TSWWSYY and CDR2 is QGS. CDR3 sequence: CALGLPRPSSAWGIQADKLIF. The CDR3, as DNA: TGTGCTCTTGGCCTTCCACGGCCTTCCTCCGCCTGGGGGATCCAAGCCGATAAACTCATCTTT.

The chain combines TRDV1 with TRDJ1; TRDD3 matches 8 bases. The germline V gene encodes CDR1 TSWWSYY and CDR2 QGS. The V and J ends lost 3 bases and 0 bases, in that order; junction bases with no gene match: 12. The CDR3 length is 18 residues. CDR3 nucleotides: TGTGCTCTTGGGGACGGGACGAAGCTGGGGGACCACACCGATAAACTCATCTTT. Protein product: CALGDGTKLGDHTDKLIF.

This clone was seen a handful of times. The J gene is TRDJ1, the V gene TRDV1; 10 nucleotides agree with TRDD3. This CDR3 is built from 22 residues. Trimming cost V 2 bases and J 0 bases; bases outside gene matches: 21. Germline loops: CDR1 TSWWSYY, CDR2 QGS. For the CDR3, the DNA is TGTGCTCTTGGGGAATTGCACGGTCACCCTGGGGTTGGGGGATACAACACCGATAAACTCATCTTT. Protein product: CALGELHGHPGVGGYNTDKLIF.

In this sample, this clone turned up a few times. J is TRDJ1 and V is TRDV1; 9 bases align to TRDD3. V lost 3 bases to trimming and J lost 3 bases; unmatched junction nucleotides: 20. The germline gives CDR1 TSWWSYY, CDR2 QGS. The CDR3 is 20 residues long. The CDR3 DNA follows: TGTGCTCTTGGGGAGGCCGACATCGTCTGGGGGATTGGGGCCCCCGATAAACTCATCTTT. It is translated as CALGEADIVWGIGAPDKLIF.

This clone has only a few counts. This rearrangement joins TRDV1 to TRDJ1; 9 nucleotides align to TRDD3. V lost 0 bases to trimming and J lost 0 bases; unmatched junction nucleotides: 26. Per the germline V gene, CDR1 is TSWWSYY and CDR2 is QGS. The length of the CDR3 is 24 residues. The CDR3 spells CALGELENMPPAVLGDAYTDKLIF. For the CDR3, the DNA is TGTGCTCTTGGGGAACTAGAGAATATGCCCCCGGCGGTACTGGGGGACGCGTACACCGATAAACTCATCTTT.

The rearrangement links TRDV1 to TRDJ1; 12 nucleotides align to TRDD3. Germline V gene lookup returns CDR1 TSWWSYY and CDR2 QGS. V was pared by 6 bases and J by 0 bases, with 26 bases of the junction left unmatched. This CDR3 comprises 23 residues. In DNA form, the CDR3 reads TGTGCTCTTGGCGGATTAGCCGTACTGGGGGATACCCCCCGTCCCCAGTACACCGATAAACTCATCTTT. It specifies CALGGLAVLGDTPRPQYTDKLIF.

This clone was counted only a few times. The chain uses TRDV1 and TRDJ1; a weak D match, TRDD3 (6 bases). V dropped 3 bases and J dropped 5 bases, with 16 bases sitting between them. The CDR3 sequence is 15 residues long. The germline gives CDR1 TSWWSYY, CDR2 QGS. The DNA for the CDR3 is TGTGCTCTTGGGGATAGAAGCCCCACTGGGGATAAACTCATCTTT. This sequence encodes CALGDRSPTGDKLIF.

J is TRDJ1 and V is TRDV1; 12 nucleotides match TRDD3. V gave up 4 bases and J gave up 0 bases; unmatched junction bases: 21. CDR3 size: 22 residues. Per the germline V gene, CDR1 is TSWWSYY and CDR2 is QGS. The CDR3 region is CALGGQSFLRVLGDTNTDKLIF. The CDR3 DNA reads TGTGCTCTTGGGGGGCAATCCTTCCTTCGGGTACTGGGGGATACAAACACCGATAAACTCATCTTT.

This clone was found a few times. The chain employs TRDV1 and TRDJ1; 8 nucleotides match TRDD3. V trimming: 0 bases; J trimming: 0 bases; junction bases outside the gene matches: 15. Germline CDR1 reads TSWWSYY; CDR2 reads QGS. The CDR3 sequence is 20 residues long. CDR3 loop: CALGELGADWGLLYTDKLIF. DNA of the CDR3: TGTGCTCTTGGGGAACTCGGGGCCGACTGGGGGCTACTGTACACCGATAAACTCATCTTT.

V gene TRDV1 combines with J gene TRDJ1; TRDD3 matches 9 bases. The CDR3 is made up of 19 amino acids. The germline gives CDR1 TSWWSYY, CDR2 QGS. J lost 0 bases, V lost 0 bases, and 11 bases had no gene match. CDR3 in DNA: TGTGCTCTTGGGGAACTCGGCCTATACTGGGGGAGGGACACCGATAAACTCATCTTT. This sequence encodes CALGELGLYWGRDTDKLIF.

The rearrangement uses TRDV1 and TRDJ1; D possibly corresponds to TRDD3 (6 bases). CDR1 is TSWWSYY and CDR2 is QGS in the germline V gene. This CDR3 spans 20 amino acids. The V gene lost 1 base and the J gene lost 0 bases, with 24 bases spanning the gap. The CDR3 bases are TGTGCTCTTGGGGAACAAATCCACAAACCAGGCGGGGATCACACCGATAAACTCATCTTT. Translating gives CALGEQIHKPGGDHTDKLIF.

This rearrangement joins TRDV1 to TRDJ1; a weak D match, TRDD2 (5 bases). CDR1 is TSWWSYY and CDR2 is QGS in the germline V gene. The CDR3 contains 16 residues. V lost 0 bases to trimming and J lost 1 base, with 12 bases between them. CDR3 loop: CALGELNPTGTDKLIF. DNA of the CDR3: TGTGCTCTTGGGGAACTTAACCCTACCGGCACCGATAAACTCATCTTT.

J is TRDJ3 and V is TRDV1; D is unclear. The CDR3 contains 17 residues. With 5 bases removed from V and 9 bases from J, the gap between germline ends came to 20 bases. Germline V gene data show CDR1 as TSWWSYY and CDR2 as QGS. CDR3 coding DNA: TGTGCTCTTGGGCCTCAACTCCCGGTCCTTGGCACCCGACAGATGTTTTTC. Translation gives CALGPQLPVLGTRQMFF.

The chain combines TRDV1 with TRDJ1; 10 bases map to TRDD3. The CDR3 length is 16 residues. With V trimmed by 5 bases and J by 2 bases, 8 bases remained unmatched. CDR1 is TSWWSYY and CDR2 is QGS in the germline V gene. The CDR3: CALGLPSLGDTDKLIF. CDR3 sequence (DNA): TGTGCTCTTGGGCTACCTTCACTGGGGGATACCGATAAACTCATCTTT.

The rearrangement joins TRDV1 to TRDJ2; TRDD2 aligns across 8 bases. CDR1 is TSWWSYY and CDR2 is QGS in the germline V gene. After removal of 0 bases from V and 5 bases from J, the junction contained 2 bases not matched to a gene. This CDR3 spans 15 amino acids. Here the CDR3 reads CALGELFLLTAQLFF. In DNA, the CDR3 is TGTGCTCTTGGGGAACTCTTCCTACTAACAGCACAACTCTTCTTT.

This chain joins TRDV1 and TRDJ1, with D possibly matching TRDD2 (5 bases). The V end lost 3 bases, the J end lost 10 bases, and 24 bases lay between the germline ends. This CDR3 has 16 residues. Germline CDR1 TSWWSYY, CDR2 QGS. CDR3 DNA: TGTGCTCTTGGGGACCGTGCTAGCCTTCTTCACGAGGCACTCATCTTT. Translated: CALGDRASLLHEALIF.

This clone was seen a handful of times. The chain uses TRDV1 and TRDJ1, with a weak D call TRDD3 (8 bases). Trimming cost V 2 bases and J 0 bases, with 25 bases left between them. CDR3 length: 20 amino acids. CDR1 is TSWWSYY, CDR2 QGS, per germline. The CDR3 DNA reads TGTGCTCTTGGGGAATTTCCTACTAGACTGGGGGTCAAGTACACCGATAAACTCATCTTT. It codes for CALGEFPTRLGVKYTDKLIF.

This clone was seen only a few times. The rearrangement links TRDV1 to TRDJ1, with TRDD3 matching 7 bases. Germline assignment: CDR1 TSWWSYY and CDR2 QGS. The CDR3 consists of 17 residues. J gave up 0 bases and V 0 bases, and 7 bases lay outside the gene matches. The CDR3 region is CALGELSLGIDTDKLIF. The DNA for the CDR3 is TGTGCTCTTGGGGAACTTTCCTTGGGGATAGACACCGATAAACTCATCTTT.

Points on this clone: Germline and junction disagree at one end, which may indicate a read error. Within the sample, other DNA sequences also encode this same CDR3. This chain joins TRDV1 and TRDJ1; 13 nucleotides align to TRDD3. Per the germline V gene, CDR1 is TSWWSYY and CDR2 is QGS. The CDR3 is 23 amino acids. CDR3 DNA sequence: TGTGCGCTTGGGGAACTTAAAGTGGGTCCTACCGTACTGGGGGATACGCGGCCCGATAAACTCATCTTT. It encodes CALGELKVGPTVLGDTRPDKLIF.

V is TRDV1 and J is TRDJ1; D possibly corresponds to TRDD2 (6 bases). This CDR3 contains 22 residues. The germline CDR1 and CDR2 sequences are TSWWSYY and QGS. Between the trimmed V and J ends, which lost 0 bases and 1 base, there was a span of 30 bases. In nucleotides, the CDR3 is TGTGCTCTTGGGGAACTGGGTCCTACGGTGTTGGATTCCCGGAGGTCCACCGATAAACTCATCTTT. This gives the protein CALGELGPTVLDSRRSTDKLIF.

The table lists this clone with a count of one. This chain uses TRDV1 with TRDJ1; a weak D match, TRDD3 (6 bases). Per the germline V gene, CDR1 is TSWWSYY and CDR2 is QGS. This CDR3 is built from 22 residues. Trimming pared 1 base from V and 0 bases from J, leaving 30 bases between. CDR3 region: CALGERVKFEIRGRSYTDKLIF. DNA for the CDR3: TGTGCTCTTGGGGAACGCGTAAAATTCGAGATACGCGGACGCTCGTACACCGATAAACTCATCTTT.

V usage is TRDV1 and J usage is TRDJ1; 8 bases fit TRDD3. V lost 2 bases and J lost 1; bases outside the gene matches: 15. CDR3 length: 19 amino acids. The germline V gene encodes CDR1 TSWWSYY and CDR2 QGS. CDR3 coding DNA: TGTGCTCTTGGGGAAGGTACCTACAGGGGGATAAGGGGCACCGATAAACTCATCTTT. Amino acids: CALGEGTYRGIRGTDKLIF.

This clone was counted between two and nine times. The rearrangement uses TRDV1 and TRDJ1; 9 positions match TRDD3. Germline CDR1 is TSWWSYY and CDR2 is QGS. The CDR3 totals 20 residues. The ends lost 2 bases at V and 0 bases at J; junction bases unmatched: 16. The CDR3 sequence: CALGERFLPPYWGNTDKLIF. CDR3 sequence (DNA): TGTGCTCTTGGGGAAAGATTCCTTCCGCCTTACTGGGGGAACACCGATAAACTCATCTTT.

The chain employs TRDV1 and TRDJ1; 10 nucleotides agree with TRDD3. Germline lookup yields CDR1 TSWWSYY and CDR2 QGS. The CDR3 covers 25 residues. The J segment lost 2 bases and the V segment lost 1 base, leaving 31 bases of the junction unmatched. CDR3 residues: CALGEQTIANLPTIRGIRKTDKLIF. In nucleotides, the CDR3 is TGTGCTCTTGGGGAACAAACAATCGCCAACCTACCGACTATTCGGGGGATACGCAAGACCGATAAACTCATCTTT.